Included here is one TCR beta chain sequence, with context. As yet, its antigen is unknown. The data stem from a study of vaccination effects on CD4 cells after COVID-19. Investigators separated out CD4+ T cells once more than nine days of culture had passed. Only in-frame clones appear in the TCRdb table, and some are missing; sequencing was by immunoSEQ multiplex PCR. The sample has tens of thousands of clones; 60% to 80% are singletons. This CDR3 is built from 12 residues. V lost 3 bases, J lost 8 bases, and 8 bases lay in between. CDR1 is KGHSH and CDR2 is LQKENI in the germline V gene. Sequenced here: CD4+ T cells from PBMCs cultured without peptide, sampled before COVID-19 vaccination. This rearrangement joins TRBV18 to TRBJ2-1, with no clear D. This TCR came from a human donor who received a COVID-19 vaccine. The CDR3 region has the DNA TGTGCCAGCTCACCCCCCCACCATGAGCAGTTCTTC. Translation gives CASSPPHHEQFF. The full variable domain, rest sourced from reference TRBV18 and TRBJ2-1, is NAGVMQNPRHLVRRRGQEARLRCSPMKGHSHVYWYRQLPEEGLKFMVYLQKENIIDESGMPKERFSAEFPKEGPSILRIQQVVRGDSAAYFCASSPPHHEQFFGPGTRLTVL.